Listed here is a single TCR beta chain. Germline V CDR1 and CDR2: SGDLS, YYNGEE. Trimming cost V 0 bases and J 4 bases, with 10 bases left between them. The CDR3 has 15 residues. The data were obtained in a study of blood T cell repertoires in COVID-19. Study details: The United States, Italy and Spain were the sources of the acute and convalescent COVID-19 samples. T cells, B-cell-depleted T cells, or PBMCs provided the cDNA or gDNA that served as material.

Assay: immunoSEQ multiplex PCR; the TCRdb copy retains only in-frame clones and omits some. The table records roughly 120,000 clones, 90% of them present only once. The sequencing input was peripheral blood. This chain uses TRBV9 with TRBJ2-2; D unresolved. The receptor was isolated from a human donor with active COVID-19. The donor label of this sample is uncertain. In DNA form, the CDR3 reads TGTGCCAGCAGCGTAGTGGGTTGGAGCACCGGGGAGCTGTTTTTT. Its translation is CASSVVGWSTGELFF.